A single sample gave rise to the 30 T cell receptor beta chains below, sequenced in a study of T cell responses to AZD1222 COVID-19 vaccine. Profiled with immunoSEQ multiplex PCR; TCRdb holds only in-frame clones, not every one. The table has about 83,000 clones, 85% to 95% seen once. The sample here was peripheral blood, taken 28 days after the second AZD1222 dose. These receptors were obtained from an adult who received the AZD1222 COVID-19 vaccine.

The chain carries TRBV11-1 and TRBJ1-4; D uncertain. V lost 5 bases to trimming and J lost 0 bases, with 10 bases between them. The CDR3 length is 15 residues. From germline, CDR1 is SGHAT and CDR2 FQDESV (reference sequence). The CDR3 is CASSLVGSTNEKLFF. The CDR3 DNA sequence: TGTGCCAGCAGCCTAGTGGGATCAACTAATGAAAAACTGTTTTTT.

This clone appeared a single time. V gene TRBV2 combines with J gene TRBJ1-1, with D perhaps TRBD1 (5 bases). The V and J ends lost 8 bases and 0 bases respectively, with 13 bases between them. Germline V lookup: CDR1 SNHLY, CDR2 FYNNEI. This CDR3 region has 14 residues. This CDR3 reads CASSLQVMNTEAFF. The DNA for the CDR3 is TGTGCCAGCTCATTACAGGTTATGAACACTGAAGCTTTCTTT.

The V gene is TRBV4-1, the J gene TRBJ2-2; TRBD1 matches 11 bases. The germline V gene has CDR1 MGHRA and CDR2 YSYEKL. This CDR3 has 16 residues. J lost 3 bases, V lost 3 bases, and 3 bases had no gene match. CDR3 sequence: CASSHRTGGDTGELFF. CDR3 nucleotides: TGCGCCAGCAGCCACCGGACAGGGGGCGACACCGGGGAGCTGTTTTTT.

V usage is TRBV3-1 (or the pseudogene TRBV3-2) and J usage is TRBJ2-6, with D perhaps matching TRBD1 or TRBD2 (5 bases each). Trimming left V 0 bases short and J 1 base short, with 7 bases between. In germline, CDR1 is LGHDT, CDR2 YNNKEL (reference sequence). The CDR3 consists of 16 residues. CDR3 residues: CASSQDWGSGANVLTF. In DNA, the CDR3 is TGTGCCAGCAGCCAAGATTGGGGGTCTGGGGCCAACGTCCTGACTTTC.

V gene TRBV27 combines with J gene TRBJ2-7, with a tentative D call TRBD2 (5 bases). This CDR3 is built from 13 residues. Trimming cost V 5 bases and J 6 bases, with 14 bases left between them. CDR1 MNHEY and CDR2 SMNVEV come from the germline V gene (reference sequence). CDR3 in DNA: TGTGCCAGCAGTCCTACGGCCCGGGGCGAGCAGTACTTC. Translating it yields CASSPTARGEQYF.

This chain uses TRBV28 with TRBJ1-4; D is uncertain. V shed 5 bases and J shed 5 bases, with 12 bases lying between them. Per the germline V gene, CDR1 is MDHEN and CDR2 is SYDVKM. The CDR3 length is 14 residues. The CDR3, as DNA: TGTGCCAGCAGTCTCCCAAACAGCAATGAAAAACTGTTTTTT. Amino acids: CASSLPNSNEKLFF.

This clone was observed a few times. The chain carries TRBV5-1 and TRBJ2-2, with a possible D match to TRBD1 (6 bases). CDR1 is SGHRS and CDR2 is YFSETQ in the germline V gene. V was clipped by 0 bases and J by 5 bases, with 8 bases between them. The CDR3 extends over 14 amino acids. CDR3 loop: CASSLVQGTGELFF. The CDR3 region has the DNA TGCGCCAGCAGCTTGGTACAGGGTACCGGGGAGCTGTTTTTT. Combining the CDR3 with reference TRBV5-1 and TRBJ2-2 gives the whole variable domain KAGVTQTPRYLIKTRGQQVTLSCSPISGHRSVSWYQQTPGQGLQFLFEYFSETQRNKGNFPGRFSGRQFSNSRSEMNVSTLELGDSALYLCASSLVQGTGELFFGEGSRLTVL.

The chain combines TRBV6-5 with TRBJ1-5; D might be TRBD1 (6 bases). Germline lookup yields CDR1 MNHEY and CDR2 SVGAGI. Trimming stripped 10 bases from V and 3 bases from J, with 16 bases between. This CDR3 is built from 14 residues. This CDR3 is CATSGGTYNQPQHF. For the CDR3, the DNA is TGTGCCACCTCCGGAGGGACATACAATCAGCCCCAGCATTTT.

This clone came up once. The chain carries TRBV5-1 and TRBJ2-7, with D possibly TRBD2 on 6 matching bases. The CDR3 consists of 13 residues. Germline V gene sequence: CDR1 SGHRS, CDR2 YFSETQ. Trimming removed 4 bases from V and 5 bases from J, with 13 bases in between. The CDR3 sequence: CASSAGLGNEQYF. CDR3 sequence (DNA): TGCGCCAGCAGCGCGGGACTCGGAAACGAGCAGTACTTC.

The V gene is TRBV2, the J gene TRBJ1-5, with D hard to call. The V gene's germline CDR1 is SNHLY and CDR2 FYNNEI. V dropped 4 bases and J dropped 1 base, with 11 bases sitting between them. The CDR3 runs to 15 residues. The CDR3 nucleotides are TGTGCCAGCAGTGCGGTTCGAATAAGCAATCAGCCCCAGCATTTT. It specifies CASSAVRISNQPQHF.

V usage is TRBV2 and J usage is TRBJ2-1; 15 bases are shared with TRBD2. V lost 6 bases, J lost 4 bases, and 7 bases stayed unmatched. Germline V lookup: CDR1 SNHLY, CDR2 FYNNEI. This CDR3 has 17 amino acids. CDR3 amino acids: CASRGGTSGRNYNEQFF. The CDR3, as DNA: TGTGCCAGCAGGGGGGGGACTAGCGGGAGGAATTACAATGAGCAGTTCTTC.

The gene calls are TRBV7-2 and TRBJ1-5; a weak D match, TRBD1 (6 bases). Deletions cut 1 base from V and 6 bases from J, with 13 bases between. Germline V lookup: CDR1 SGHTA, CDR2 FQGNSA. The CDR3 covers 15 residues. The CDR3 sequence is CASSLGQGSGQPQHF. The CDR3 DNA follows: TGTGCCAGCAGCTTAGGGCAGGGGTCCGGTCAGCCCCAGCATTTT.

V and J are TRBV19 and TRBJ2-5, with a weak D call TRBD2 (5 bases). Trimming shortened V by 1 base and J by 10 bases, and 13 bases separated the two germline ends. Germline lookup yields CDR1 LNHDA and CDR2 SQIVND (reference sequence). This CDR3 region has 13 residues. CDR3 DNA sequence: TGTGCCAGTAGTATAGGGGGAGCCGGGGACCAGTACTTC. Amino acids: CASSIGGAGDQYF. Full variable domain (missing parts from reference TRBV19 and TRBJ2-5): DGGITQSPKYLFRKEGQNVTLSCEQNLNHDAMYWYRQDPGQGLRLIYYSQIVNDFQKGDIAEGYSVSREKKESFPLTVTSAQKNPTAFYLCASSIGGAGDQYFGPGTRLLVL.

This rearrangement joins TRBV4-1 to TRBJ2-5; either TRBD1 or TRBD2 may fit D (5 bases each). V lost 0 bases to trimming and J lost 7 bases, with 15 bases between them. This CDR3 has 15 amino acids. The germline V gene has CDR1 MGHRA and CDR2 YSYEKL. CDR3 DNA sequence: TGCGCCAGCAGCCAAGATAAGCTGGGGGACCGGACCCAGTACTTC. Amino acid sequence: CASSQDKLGDRTQYF.

V and J are TRBV3-1 (or the pseudogene TRBV3-2) and TRBJ1-2; TRBD1 is a possible D gene (6 bases). The CDR3 runs to 16 residues. Trimming pared 1 base from V and 10 bases from J, leaving 22 bases between. Germline V gene sequence: CDR1 LGHDT, CDR2 YNNKEL (reference sequence). The CDR3 sequence is CASSQAGLRDIRVYTF. The CDR3 DNA follows: TGTGCCAGCAGCCAAGCTGGACTCCGGGACATCCGGGTCTACACCTTC.

The chain joins TRBV5-6 to TRBJ2-3, with D possibly being TRBD1 (6 bases). This CDR3 contains 15 residues. The V and J ends lost 6 bases and 1 base respectively, with 15 bases between them. Germline CDR1 and CDR2: SGHDT and YYEEEE. The CDR3 sequence: CASTLLDSRTDTQYF. The CDR3 DNA reads as TGTGCCAGCACCCTCTTGGACAGTCGCACAGATACGCAGTATTTT.

The V gene is TRBV27, the J gene TRBJ2-7; perhaps TRBD2 as D (5 bases). There are 17 residues in the CDR3. CDR1 is MNHEY, CDR2 SMNVEV, per germline (reference sequence). Trimming removed 5 bases from V and 6 bases from J, with 26 bases in between. CDR3 sequence (DNA): TGTGCCAGCAGTCCGAATCGCCCCCCCGGGGTCCTAGGCGAGCAGTACTTC. Translated, it gives CASSPNRPPGVLGEQYF.

The chain couples TRBV9 to TRBJ2-3, with D unresolved. The CDR3 runs to 14 residues. Trimming took 7 bases from V and 0 from J, leaving 12 bases between them. Germline lookup yields CDR1 SGDLS and CDR2 YYNGEE. CDR3 residues: CASGKAASTDTQYF. DNA of the CDR3: TGTGCCAGCGGTAAGGCTGCTAGCACAGATACGCAGTATTTT.

V gene TRBV4-2 combines with J gene TRBJ2-4, with a weak D call TRBD1 (6 bases). V lost 1 base, J lost 3 bases, and 13 bases lay in between. The CDR3 spans 16 residues. Germline V gene sequence: CDR1 LGHNA, CDR2 YNFKEQ. The DNA for the CDR3 is TGTGCCAGCAGCCAAGTAGGCCCGACAGGCAAAAACATTCAGTACTTC. Its translation is CASSQVGPTGKNIQYF.

The chain uses TRBV5-8 and TRBJ1-6; 11 bases align to TRBD1. CDR1 is SGHTS and CDR2 is YDEGEE in the germline V gene. The CDR3 length is 15 residues. With V trimmed by 3 bases and J by 7 bases, 3 bases remained unmatched. The DNA for the CDR3 is TGTGCCAGCAGCTCCCGGACAGGGGGCAATTCACCCCTCCACTTT. It yields the protein CASSSRTGGNSPLHF. The variable domain in full, completed from reference TRBV5-8 and TRBJ1-6, reads EAGVTQSPTHLIKTRGQQATLRCSPISGHTSVYWYQQALGLGLQFLLWYDEGEERNRGNFPPRFSGRQFPNYSSELNVNALELEDSALYLCASSSRTGGNSPLHFGNGTRLTVT.

The chain employs TRBV12-3 or TRBV12-4 and TRBJ2-1, with D uncertain. The CDR3 runs to 10 residues. V was trimmed by 8 bases and J by 4 bases, leaving 3 bases between them. This CDR3 is CASAYNEQFF. The CDR3 nucleotides read TGTGCCAGCGCATACAATGAGCAGTTCTTC.

This rearrangement joins TRBV7-9 to TRBJ2-1; 7 bases match TRBD2. From germline, CDR1 is SEHNR and CDR2 FQNEAQ (reference sequence). V lost 11 bases and J lost 8; bases outside the gene matches: 12. The CDR3 is 13 amino acids. The DNA of the CDR3 is TGTGCCGGACGGGGAGGGGTAAACGATGAGCAGTTCTTC. Translation gives CAGRGGVNDEQFF.

V and J are TRBV10-3 and TRBJ2-7; 8 positions agree with TRBD1. V dropped 8 bases and J dropped 7; count of bases not matched to a gene: 4. The germline gives CDR1 ENHRY, CDR2 SYGVKD. The length of the CDR3 is 11 residues. The CDR3 DNA reads as TGTGCCATCGGGACAGGCGAAGAGCAGTACTTC. Translating gives CAIGTGEEQYF.

The chain couples TRBV11-2 to TRBJ2-2; 9 bases line up with TRBD1. Germline V CDR1 and CDR2: SGHAT, FQNNGV. The ends lost 5 bases at V and 7 bases at J; junction bases unmatched: 17. CDR3 size: 18 residues. CDR3 sequence: CASSRLSRDRVLVGELFF. CDR3 sequence (DNA): TGTGCCAGCAGCCGATTATCCCGGGACAGGGTATTGGTCGGGGAGCTGTTTTTT.

The J gene is TRBJ2-3, the V gene TRBV19; TRBD1 is a possible D gene (6 bases). Germline V gives CDR1 LNHDA, CDR2 SQIVND (reference sequence). This CDR3 is 14 amino acids long. The germline V and J ends were trimmed by 6 bases and 2 bases, with 12 bases remaining between them. This CDR3 is CASSNRAYTDTQYF. CDR3 sequence (DNA): TGTGCCAGTAGCAACAGGGCCTACACAGATACGCAGTATTTT.

The chain uses TRBV6-1 and TRBJ1-1, with 10 nucleotides matching TRBD1. V lost 1 base to trimming and J lost 1 base; unmatched junction nucleotides: 0. Germline CDR1 MNHNS, CDR2 SASEGT. This CDR3 region has 15 residues. This chain's CDR3 is CASSEGTGGNTEAFF. DNA of the CDR3: TGTGCCAGCAGTGAAGGGACAGGGGGGAACACTGAAGCTTTCTTT.

CDR3 nucleotides: TGTGCCAGCAGTGACAGCAACACAGATACGCAGTATTTT. Translated, it gives CASSDSNTDTQYF. The chain carries TRBV6-1 and TRBJ2-3; D ambiguous. CDR1 is MNHNS, CDR2 SASEGT, per germline. V gave up 3 bases and J gave up 2 bases, with 6 bases separating them. This CDR3 comprises 13 residues.

V gene TRBV5-4 combines with J gene TRBJ1-4; no reliable D call. V was cut by 2 bases and J by 8 bases, with 7 bases left in between. The CDR3 totals 12 residues. The germline V gene encodes CDR1 SGHNT and CDR2 YYREEE (reference sequence). This CDR3 is CASSLQNEKLFF. The CDR3 nucleotides are TGTGCCAGCAGCTTACAAAACGAAAAACTGTTTTTT.

This clone occurred once. V is TRBV24-1 and J is TRBJ1-1; D is undetermined. Trimming shortened V by 4 bases and J by 4 bases, and 6 bases separated the two germline ends. The germline V gene encodes CDR1 KGHDR and CDR2 SFDVKD. The CDR3 spans 12 residues. CDR3 loop: CATSEGRTEAFF. The CDR3 DNA is TGTGCCACCAGTGAGGGTCGCACTGAAGCTTTCTTT.

The chain links TRBV6-5 to TRBJ1-1; no firm D call. Per germline, CDR1 MNHEY and CDR2 SVGAGI. The CDR3 extends over 16 amino acids. Between the trimmed V and J ends, which lost 0 bases and 1 base, there was a span of 12 bases. Here the CDR3 reads CASSYSIRLRNTEAFF. The CDR3 DNA follows: TGTGCCAGCAGTTACTCGATAAGACTGAGGAACACTGAAGCTTTCTTT.